A single sample gave rise to the 27 T cell receptor beta chains below, sequenced in a study of cytomegalovirus exposure and HLA in healthy donors. The PCR had 60 Vbeta and 13 Jbeta primers. The table came from immunoSEQ multiplex PCR; TCRdb's copy has only in-frame clones and leaves some out. The table has around 130,000 clones, approximately 82% seen once; the top ten hold about 2.5%. Sequenced input: PBMCs. The receptors originated from a boy younger than 10 in good health and CMV-seronegative.

The J gene is TRBJ2-5, the V gene TRBV29-1; 14 bases map to TRBD2. CDR1 and CDR2 (germline): SQVTM, ANQGSEA. CDR3 size: 14 residues. Unmatched junction bases numbered 4, after V lost 6 bases and J lost 4 bases. Written as DNA, the CDR3 is TGCAGCGTCCCCGGACTAGCGGGAGGAGAGACCCAGTACTTC. This codes for CSVPGLAGGETQYF.

The V and J genes are TRBV18 and TRBJ1-3; perhaps TRBD1 as D (6 bases). Germline loops: CDR1 KGHSH, CDR2 LQKENI. The CDR3 contains 15 residues. V dropped 5 bases and J dropped 1 base, with 12 bases sitting between them. CDR3 nucleotides: TGTGCCAGCTCAGCCGACAGGAGATCTGGAAACACCATATATTTT. Amino acid sequence: CASSADRRSGNTIYF.

This chain connects TRBV29-1 to TRBJ1-1; D is undetermined. Germline V gene sequence: CDR1 SQVTM, CDR2 ANQGSEA. V was pared by 7 bases and J by 3 bases, with 15 bases between. There are 13 residues in the CDR3. The DNA of the CDR3 is TGCAGCGGTGGTGCAGGATATGACACTGAAGCTTTCTTT. Translation gives CSGGAGYDTEAFF.

The V gene is TRBV7-9, the J gene TRBJ1-1, with D possibly matching TRBD1 (5 bases). The V gene's germline CDR1 is SEHNR and CDR2 FQNEAQ (reference sequence). The V and J ends lost 5 bases and 1 base respectively, with 14 bases between them. The CDR3 is made up of 15 amino acids. CDR3 nucleotide sequence: TGTGCCAGCAGCGACGCGGGACGACCGAACACTGAAGCTTTCTTT. Its translation: CASSDAGRPNTEAFF. The variable domain in full, with the rest retrieved from reference TRBV7-9 and TRBJ1-1, is DTGVSQNPRHKITKRGQNVTFRCDPISEHNRLYWYRQTLGQGPEFLTYFQNEAQLEKSRLLSDRFSAERPKGSFSTLEIQRTEQGDSAMYLCASSDAGRPNTEAFFGQGTRLTVV.

The chain uses TRBV2 and TRBJ1-2, with a tentative D call TRBD1 (6 bases). Germline CDR1 reads SNHLY; CDR2 reads FYNNEI. V gave up 7 bases and J gave up 1 base, with 16 bases separating them. CDR3 length: 15 residues. This chain's CDR3 is CASINPQGFNYGYTF. The CDR3 region has the DNA TGTGCCAGCATTAATCCACAGGGATTTAACTATGGCTACACCTTC.

This clone was seen more than once but under ten times. The chain couples TRBV4-2 to TRBJ1-4, with TRBD1 matching 7 bases. The V gene end was trimmed by 3 bases and the J gene end by 5 bases; junction bases not matched to a gene: 3. Germline V CDR1 and CDR2: LGHNA, YNFKEQ. This CDR3 contains 14 residues. The CDR3, as DNA: TGTGCCAGCAGCCAGGGGACAGAGAATGAAAAACTGTTTTTT. It translates to CASSQGTENEKLFF.

The chain carries TRBV5-4 and TRBJ2-6; TRBD1 is a possible D gene (5 bases). This CDR3 comprises 16 residues. The V and J ends lost 5 bases and 0 bases respectively, with 12 bases between them. CDR1 and CDR2 from the germline V gene are SGHNT and YYREEE (reference sequence). For the CDR3, the DNA is TGTGCCAGCAGGATCGGACAACTCTCTGGGGCCAACGTCCTGACTTTC. Amino acid sequence: CASRIGQLSGANVLTF.

The rearrangement uses TRBV4-2 and TRBJ1-1, with D unclear. This CDR3 has 18 residues. The V gene lost 4 bases and the J gene lost 4 bases, with 25 bases spanning the gap. Germline V lookup: CDR1 LGHNA, CDR2 YNFKEQ. The CDR3 sequence is CASSPQIPRVLIRTEAFF. In DNA, the CDR3 is TGTGCCAGCAGCCCGCAAATCCCTCGGGTCTTGATTCGCACTGAAGCTTTCTTT.

The V gene is TRBV5-1, the J gene TRBJ1-1; maybe TRBD1 (5 bases). With 0 bases removed from V and 9 bases from J, the gap between germline ends came to 6 bases. CDR1 and CDR2 from the germline V gene are SGHRS and YFSETQ. This CDR3 region has 11 residues. The CDR3 DNA follows: TGCGCCAGCAGCTTGGGGACAAAAGCTTTCTTT. Translation gives CASSLGTKAFF.

The chain recombines TRBV30 with TRBJ2-1; 7 positions agree with TRBD1. The germline V gene has CDR1 GTSNPN and CDR2 SVGIG (reference sequence). This CDR3 is 12 amino acids long. Germline trimming cut 3 bases from V and 10 bases from J; bases unmatched to any gene: 6. The CDR3 DNA sequence: TGTGCCTGGAGGCGAGGGGGCAGAGAGCAGTTCTTC. As protein: CAWRRGGREQFF.

The chain joins TRBV7-2 to TRBJ2-1, with TRBD2 as a possible D gene (5 bases). There are 16 residues in the CDR3. The ends were cut back, 5 bases at V and 10 bases at J, with 24 bases in the middle. The germline V gene encodes CDR1 SGHTA and CDR2 FQGNSA. The CDR3 sequence: CASSPRGLVTPGEQFF. DNA of the CDR3: TGTGCCAGCAGCCCCAGAGGGCTAGTGACCCCCGGCGAGCAGTTCTTC. Variable domain in full (rest from reference TRBV7-2 and TRBJ2-1): GAGVSQSPSNKVTEKGKDVELRCDPISGHTALYWYRQSLGQGLEFLIYFQGNSAPDKSGLPSDRFSAERTGGSVSTLTIQRTQQEDSAVYLCASSPRGLVTPGEQFFGPGTRLTVL.

The rearrangement links TRBV7-2 to TRBJ2-1; TRBD1 agrees at 9 bases. The CDR3 spans 15 residues. V lost 4 bases and J lost 9; bases outside the gene matches: 10. Germline assignment: CDR1 SGHTA and CDR2 FQGNSA. CDR3 DNA sequence: TGTGCCAGCAGCTCCGGGACAGGGTGGGTCCGTGAGCAGTTCTTC. It translates to CASSSGTGWVREQFF.

The chain combines TRBV5-4 with TRBJ1-1; weak D call: TRBD1 (6 bases). Trimming shortened V by 4 bases and J by 0 bases, and 16 bases separated the two germline ends. The CDR3 is 16 residues long. CDR1 and CDR2 (germline): SGHNT, YYREEE (reference sequence). This chain's CDR3 is CASSPTPTGLNTEAFF. The DNA of the CDR3 is TGTGCCAGCAGCCCGACCCCGACAGGTTTGAACACTGAAGCTTTCTTT.

The chain combines TRBV11-2 with TRBJ1-2; 9 bases match TRBD1. The junction had 11 bases not matched to a gene; V was cut back by 5 bases and J by 4 bases. Looked up from germline, CDR1 is SGHAT and CDR2 is FQNNGV. CDR3 length: 16 residues. CDR3 loop: CASSHPRDRVSYGYTF. The CDR3 DNA reads as TGTGCCAGCAGCCACCCCCGGGACAGGGTATCCTATGGCTACACCTTC.

On this clone itself: As the CDR3 is not closed by the conserved phenylalanine or tryptophan, this likely results from a read error. The genes are TRBV5-6 and TRBJ1-1; unclear D gene. CDR1 and CDR2 from the germline V gene are SGHDT and YYEEEE. V lost 4 bases and J lost 1, with 17 bases in between. The CDR3 loop spans 16 amino acids. The CDR3 protein is CASSDEEGVRNTEAFL. In DNA, the CDR3 is TGTGCCAGCAGCGACGAGGAGGGCGTTAGGAACACTGAAGCTTTCCTT.

This chain links TRBV6-1 with TRBJ1-2; 8 nucleotides align to TRBD1. The CDR3 is 14 amino acids. From germline, CDR1 is MNHNS and CDR2 SASEGT. The J segment lost 5 bases and the V segment lost 6 bases, leaving 8 bases of the junction unmatched. DNA of the CDR3: TGTGCCAGCAGATATTCGACAGGGGTGTATGGCTACACCTTC. Protein: CASRYSTGVYGYTF.

The chain recombines TRBV5-1 with TRBJ2-2; possibly TRBD2 for D (7 bases). Trimming shortened V by 6 bases and J by 6 bases, and 21 bases separated the two germline ends. Per germline, CDR1 SGHRS and CDR2 YFSETQ. The CDR3 is made up of 16 amino acids. The DNA for the CDR3 is TGCGCCAGCACCAAATTAGGGGGAGGGCCAGCCGGGGAGCTGTTTTTT. It translates to CASTKLGGGPAGELFF.

The rearrangement joins TRBV2 to TRBJ1-2, with TRBD1 matching over 11 bases. Germline V gene sequence: CDR1 SNHLY, CDR2 FYNNEI. CDR3 length: 16 amino acids. V trimming: 4 bases; J trimming: 4 bases; junction bases outside the gene matches: 8. The DNA for the CDR3 is TGTGCCAGCAGTGGAGGGACAGGGGGGTCCTCCTATGGCTACACCTTC. It translates to CASSGGTGGSSYGYTF.

The chain uses TRBV5-1 and TRBJ2-2; 7 bases map to TRBD1. Trimming cost V 1 base and J 5 bases; bases outside gene matches: 8. Looked up from germline, CDR1 is SGHRS and CDR2 is YFSETQ. The CDR3 totals 16 residues. CDR3 nucleotides: TGCGCCAGCAGCTTGATCTCAGGGGGAAAGACCGGGGAGCTGTTTTTT. Translating it yields CASSLISGGKTGELFF.

The J gene is TRBJ2-5, the V gene TRBV5-6, with D possibly being TRBD2 (6 bases). The V gene lost 2 bases and the J gene lost 2 bases, with 10 bases spanning the gap. This CDR3 has 14 amino acids. Germline V gene data show CDR1 as SGHDT and CDR2 as YYEEEE. In DNA form, the CDR3 reads TGTGCCAGCAGCTTAGAGGGACTTCAAGAGACCCAGTACTTC. This codes for CASSLEGLQETQYF.

This clone was counted only a few times. The chain carries TRBV5-1 and TRBJ1-2, with a possible D match to TRBD1 (6 bases). The V and J ends lost 2 bases and 3 bases respectively, with 20 bases between them. This CDR3 comprises 17 residues. The germline V gene encodes CDR1 SGHRS and CDR2 YFSETQ. CDR3 protein: CASSLPVGQDSDYGYTF. The CDR3 nucleotides are TGCGCCAGCAGCTTACCCGTAGGTCAGGACAGCGACTATGGCTACACCTTC.

This clone was seen just once. The chain's CDR3 is CASSEGQTNSPLHF. CDR3 coding DNA: TGTGCCAGCAGCGAGGGACAAACCAATTCACCCCTCCACTTT. The chain uses TRBV9 and TRBJ1-6, with D possibly being TRBD1 (6 bases). V was trimmed by 3 bases and J by 7 bases, leaving 11 bases between them. The length of the CDR3 is 14 residues. Germline V gene lookup returns CDR1 SGDLS and CDR2 YYNGEE.

In this sample, this clone turned up a few times. The same CDR3 also results from other DNA sequences found in this sample. CDR3 in amino acids: CASSEGQGNTGELFF. The CDR3 nucleotides read TGTGCCAGCAGTGAGGGACAGGGGAACACCGGGGAGCTGTTTTTT. V is TRBV6-4 and J is TRBJ2-2; 9 bases fit TRBD1. Germline CDR1 is MRHNA and CDR2 is SNTAGT. V gave up 3 bases and J gave up 1 base; unmatched junction bases: 0. This CDR3 comprises 15 residues.

The chain couples TRBV19 to TRBJ1-2, with unresolved D. CDR1 and CDR2 (germline): LNHDA, SQIVND (reference sequence). This CDR3 contains 12 residues. V was clipped by 7 bases and J by 6 bases, with 12 bases between them. CDR3 protein: CASTPRIHGYTF. As DNA, the CDR3 is TGTGCCAGTACTCCCAGGATTCATGGCTACACCTTC. The whole variable domain, filled in from reference TRBV19 and TRBJ1-2, reads DGGITQSPKYLFRKEGQNVTLSCEQNLNHDAMYWYRQDPGQGLRLIYYSQIVNDFQKGDIAEGYSVSREKKESFPLTVTSAQKNPTAFYLCASTPRIHGYTFGSGTRLTVV.

The V gene is TRBV9, the J gene TRBJ2-3; 9 nucleotides align to TRBD2. There are 16 residues in the CDR3. V trimming: 0 bases; J trimming: 6 bases; junction bases outside the gene matches: 8. Germline V gene lookup returns CDR1 SGDLS and CDR2 YYNGEE. The CDR3 sequence is CASSVAESGRYDTQYF. The CDR3 DNA follows: TGTGCCAGCAGCGTAGCTGAAAGCGGGAGGTACGATACGCAGTATTTT.

The chain recombines TRBV18 with TRBJ2-3, with D possibly TRBD1 on 5 matching bases. Germline values: CDR1 KGHSH, CDR2 LQKENI. The CDR3 is 15 residues long. Trimming shortened V by 6 bases and J by 3 bases, and 16 bases separated the two germline ends. CDR3 sequence reads: CASSRTAQGTDTQYF. The CDR3 nucleotides are TGTGCCAGCTCCCGAACCGCCCAGGGTACAGATACGCAGTATTTT.

This sequence joins TRBV25-1 and TRBJ2-5; TRBD1 matches at 8 bases. Trimming removed 3 bases from V and 5 bases from J; junction bases left unmatched: 8. CDR1 MGHDK and CDR2 SYGVNS come from the germline V gene. There are 15 residues in the CDR3. In DNA form, the CDR3 reads TGTGCCAGCAGTGATGGACAGGGATGGAGGGAGACCCAGTACTTC. Residues: CASSDGQGWRETQYF.